The 13 T cell receptor beta chains below come from one sample, sequenced in a study of T-cell reconstitution after alpha-beta-depleted transplantation in children. Preparation of the TCRbeta library was carried out with unique molecular identifiers. TCRdb recomputed calls from the PCR reads with MiXCR, one row per CDR3 protein. Here the sample spans approximately 980,000 distinct CDR3 sequences, about 30% being singletons. The sequencing here drew on PBMCs, mostly from graft donor cells, taken 360 days after TCRalphabeta/CD19-depleted stem cell transplant. The receptor set was obtained from a boy under two years old who had a stem cell transplant for SCID, so the T cells may come from the graft donor.

The CDR3 is CASSKVYGGLIQETQYF. The CDR3 DNA is TGTGCCAGCAGCAAGGTTTATGGGGGACTTATACAAGAGACCCAGTACTTC. The chain has TRBV7-2 and TRBJ2-5; TRBD2 might be the D (6 bases). V lost 5 bases and J 2 bases, leaving 21 bases between the germline ends. Per germline, CDR1 SGHTA and CDR2 FQGNSA. This CDR3 is 17 amino acids long.

This clonotype was recorded many times. The chain joins TRBV29-1 to TRBJ2-2; no clear D. CDR1 and CDR2 from the germline V gene are SQVTM and ANQGSEA. Trimming removed 5 bases from V and 3 bases from J, with 7 bases in between. This CDR3 contains 12 residues. CDR3 nucleotide sequence: TGCAGCGTTTGTAAGGACACCGGGGAGCTGTTTTTT. Amino acids: CSVCKDTGELFF.

The V gene is TRBV7-9, the J gene TRBJ2-7; D uncertain. The CDR3 contains 16 residues. V lost 5 bases and J lost 0, with 17 bases in between. Germline V gene data show CDR1 as SEHNR and CDR2 as FQNEAQ (reference sequence). The CDR3 sequence: CASSGPRPRSSYEQYF. The CDR3 DNA reads TGTGCCAGCAGCGGACCCCGACCCCGAAGCTCCTACGAGCAGTACTTC.

The genes are TRBV5-5 and TRBJ2-2; D unclear. V gave up 1 base and J gave up 0 bases, with 10 bases separating them. CDR1 SGHKS and CDR2 YYEKEE come from the germline V gene (reference sequence). The CDR3 extends over 16 amino acids. The CDR3 DNA is TGTGCCAGCAGCTTGAGTCTGTTCGCGAACACCGGGGAGCTGTTTTTT. Its translation: CASSLSLFANTGELFF.

This clonotype was counted a few times. This rearrangement joins TRBV2 to TRBJ2-1; D ambiguous. There are 15 residues in the CDR3. Germline V gives CDR1 SNHLY, CDR2 FYNNEI. Trimming left V 1 base short and J 3 bases short, with 10 bases between. CDR3 sequence: CASSEVGLSYNEQFF. CDR3 bases: TGTGCCAGCAGTGAAGTCGGGTTGAGCTACAATGAGCAGTTCTTC.

This sequence joins TRBV6-2 or TRBV6-3 and TRBJ1-1, with TRBD1 matching over 7 bases. Germline CDR1 and CDR2: MNHEY and SVGEGT. This CDR3 is built from 13 residues. V trimming: 5 bases; J trimming: 5 bases; junction bases outside the gene matches: 5. This CDR3 is CASSIQGSTEAFF. CDR3 DNA: TGTGCCAGCAGTATACAGGGGAGTACTGAAGCTTTCTTT.

The chain has TRBV29-1 and TRBJ2-1, with 10 bases identical to TRBD1. V dropped 7 bases and J dropped 0; count of bases not matched to a gene: 9. Per germline, CDR1 SQVTM and CDR2 ANQGSEA. This CDR3 has 16 residues. The CDR3 is CSARQGAMSSYNEQFF. DNA for the CDR3: TGCAGCGCGAGACAGGGGGCCATGAGCTCCTACAATGAGCAGTTCTTC.

The chain links TRBV7-2 to TRBJ1-3; no clear D. There are 15 residues in the CDR3. V shed 0 bases and J shed 0 bases, with 6 bases lying between them. CDR1 SGHTA and CDR2 FQGNSA come from the germline V gene. In DNA form, the CDR3 reads TGTGCCAGCAGCTTAGCGAGTGCCTCTGGAAACACCATATATTTT. The encoded protein is CASSLASASGNTIYF.

The chain has TRBV12-3 or TRBV12-4 and TRBJ2-3; D ambiguous. The V and J ends lost 5 bases and 5 bases respectively, with 8 bases between them. There are 12 residues in the CDR3. CDR3: CASSPEQDTQYF. The CDR3 DNA is TGTGCCAGCAGTCCAGAGCAAGATACGCAGTATTTT.

This chain joins TRBV7-4 and TRBJ2-3; TRBD2 agrees at 11 bases. Trimming cost V 6 bases and J 1 base; bases outside gene matches: 9. In germline, CDR1 is SGHVT, CDR2 SQSDAQ. This CDR3 has 17 amino acids. CDR3 protein: CASSLYATSGGTDTQYF. CDR3 nucleotide sequence: TGTGCCAGCAGTCTCTACGCGACTAGCGGGGGCACAGATACGCAGTATTTT.

This chain links TRBV28 with TRBJ2-2, with 7 positions matching TRBD1. The length of the CDR3 is 15 residues. The germline CDR1 and CDR2 sequences are MDHEN and SYDVKM. J was trimmed by 4 bases and V by 4 bases; bases with no gene match: 6. This CDR3 reads CASSWNRGFTGELFF. CDR3 in DNA: TGTGCCAGCAGTTGGAACAGGGGTTTCACCGGGGAGCTGTTTTTT. Full variable domain (missing parts from reference TRBV28 and TRBJ2-2): DVKVTQSSRYLVKRTGEKVFLECVQDMDHENMFWYRQDPGLGLRLIYFSYDVKMKEKGDIPEGYSVSREKKERFSLILESASTNQTSMYLCASSWNRGFTGELFFGEGSRLTVL.

The V and J genes are TRBV25-1 and TRBJ2-3; D perhaps matches TRBD2 (6 bases). The CDR3 runs to 16 residues. The V end lost 5 bases, the J end lost 2 bases, and 17 bases lay between the germline ends. The germline CDR1 and CDR2 sequences are MGHDK and SYGVNS. The CDR3 loop is CASSPQPGLYTDTQYF. The CDR3 nucleotides read TGTGCCAGCAGTCCGCAGCCGGGACTCTACACAGATACGCAGTATTTT.

V usage is TRBV2 and J usage is TRBJ2-3, with 7 nucleotides matching TRBD2. With V trimmed by 6 bases and J by 6 bases, 12 bases remained unmatched. Germline loops: CDR1 SNHLY, CDR2 FYNNEI. The CDR3 consists of 15 residues. Here the CDR3 reads CASSPGLVIPDTQYF. The CDR3 DNA sequence: TGTGCCAGCAGCCCCGGACTAGTGATCCCGGATACGCAGTATTTT.